Each of the 26 T cell receptor beta chains below was sequenced from the same sample in a study of blood T cell repertoires in COVID-19. Data came from immunoSEQ multiplex PCR; TCRdb stores just in-frame clones and leaves some out. The sample gives about 300,000 clones, approximately 90% of which show up once; 6.3% is in the top ten. Sequencing was done on a sample of peripheral blood. These receptors all stem from a woman between 50 and 59 years old with COVID-19, enrolled during active disease.

This clone has only a few counts. V gene TRBV30 combines with J gene TRBJ1-1, with TRBD1 identical over 7 bases. The CDR3 runs 13 residues. Unmatched junction bases numbered 8, after V lost 5 bases and J lost 5 bases. In germline, CDR1 is GTSNPN, CDR2 SVGIG (reference sequence). This CDR3 is CAWDHRGGTEAFF. The CDR3 DNA is TGTGCCTGGGACCACAGGGGTGGGACTGAAGCTTTCTTT.

The table lists this clone with a few counts. This chain links TRBV5-1 with TRBJ2-3; no firm D call. V was pared by 0 bases and J by 2 bases, with 10 bases between. Germline-derived CDR1 and CDR2 are SGHRS and YFSETQ. This CDR3 region has 15 residues. Written as DNA, the CDR3 is TGCGCCAGCAGCTTGGCCCCGGTTTCCACAGATACGCAGTATTTT. This codes for CASSLAPVSTDTQYF.

The chain couples TRBV18 to TRBJ2-7, with 7 bases fitting TRBD2. This CDR3 region has 12 residues. CDR1 and CDR2 from the germline V gene are KGHSH and LQKENI. The ends lost 3 bases at V and 6 bases at J; junction bases unmatched: 2. In DNA, the CDR3 is TGTGCCAGCTCACCGAGGGAGGGCGAGCAGTACTTC. Its translation is CASSPREGEQYF.

The genes are TRBV3-1 (or the pseudogene TRBV3-2) and TRBJ2-1; TRBD2 aligns across 9 bases. CDR1 and CDR2 from the germline V gene are LGHDT and YNNKEL (reference sequence). V trimming: 5 bases; J trimming: 7 bases; junction bases outside the gene matches: 9. This CDR3 has 15 residues. CDR3 nucleotides: TGTGCCAGCAGCAGGGGCGGGAGGGCGGTAAATGAGCAGTTCTTC. This sequence encodes CASSRGGRAVNEQFF.

The V call is TRBV4-2, the J call TRBJ2-5; TRBD2 matches 14 bases. V was pared by 0 bases and J by 4 bases, with 10 bases of the junction left unmatched. Germline V CDR1 and CDR2: LGHNA, YNFKEQ. This CDR3 is built from 19 residues. The CDR3 DNA sequence: TGTGCCAGCAGCCAAGATATTGGACTAGCGGGAGGTTATGTAGAGACCCAGTACTTC. Translated: CASSQDIGLAGGYVETQYF.

This chain connects TRBV7-9 to TRBJ2-1; no firm D call. The ends were cut back, 10 bases at V and 10 bases at J, with 14 bases in the middle. Germline assignment: CDR1 SEHNR and CDR2 FQNEAQ (reference sequence). CDR3 length equals 11 residues. In DNA, the CDR3 is TGTGCCAACGAACCTAACCGGGAGCAGTTCTTC. This translates into CANEPNREQFF.

This clone was recorded only once. In nucleotides, the CDR3 is TGTGCCAGCAGGAGGACAGGGAGCTCCTACGAGCAGTACTTC. Translated, it gives CASRRTGSSYEQYF. The V and J genes are TRBV21-1 and TRBJ2-7; TRBD1 is the table's D call and was not checked against the DNA. TRBV21-1 is labeled a pseudogene. The CDR3 extends over 14 amino acids.

This sequence joins TRBV3-1 (or the pseudogene TRBV3-2) and TRBJ2-7, with D tentatively TRBD1 (6 bases). The length of the CDR3 is 14 residues. Germline values: CDR1 LGHDT, CDR2 YNNKEL (reference sequence). Trimming left V 3 bases short and J 1 base short, with 10 bases between. This CDR3 reads CASSHGQRSYEQYF. The CDR3 region has the DNA TGTGCCAGCAGCCATGGACAGCGATCCTACGAGCAGTACTTC.

CDR3: CASSYQGIGTGNTIYF. DNA for the CDR3: TGTGCCAGCAGTTACCAGGGAATAGGTACTGGAAACACCATATATTTT. The genes are TRBV6-5 and TRBJ1-3, with D possibly matching TRBD1 (5 bases). CDR1 is MNHEY, CDR2 SVGAGI, per germline. The CDR3 consists of 16 residues. Trimming took 2 bases from V and 2 from J, leaving 13 bases between them.

J is TRBJ2-1 and V is TRBV4-2; 12 nucleotides align to TRBD2. Trimming cost V 0 bases and J 6 bases; bases outside gene matches: 6. Germline-derived CDR1 and CDR2 are LGHNA and YNFKEQ. The CDR3 runs to 17 residues. The CDR3 sequence is CASSQDSGLAGSNEQFF. The CDR3 region has the DNA TGTGCCAGCAGCCAAGATTCCGGACTAGCGGGATCCAATGAGCAGTTCTTC.

The chain recombines TRBV5-1 with TRBJ1-1; a weak D match, TRBD1 (5 bases). The CDR3 covers 15 residues. Germline-derived CDR1 and CDR2 are SGHRS and YFSETQ. V shed 3 bases and J shed 3 bases, with 15 bases lying between them. The CDR3 DNA sequence: TGCGCCAGCAGCTCGCTTCGTGGGGCGGACACTGAAGCTTTCTTT. Translating it yields CASSSLRGADTEAFF.

CDR3 sequence (DNA): TGTGCCAGCAGTGAAAACCGGGGAGACTCCTACAATGAGCAGTTCTTC. It yields the protein CASSENRGDSYNEQFF. The chain uses TRBV25-1 and TRBJ2-1, with D maybe TRBD2 (5 bases). From germline, CDR1 is MGHDK and CDR2 SYGVNS. V was trimmed by 2 bases and J by 0 bases, leaving 11 bases between them. The length of the CDR3 is 16 residues.

The chain links TRBV27 to TRBJ2-5, with a weak D call TRBD1 (9 bases). The CDR3 loop spans 20 amino acids. Germline CDR1 and CDR2: MNHEY and SMNVEV (reference sequence). Between the trimmed V and J ends, which lost 6 bases and 2 bases, there was a span of 31 bases. In DNA form, the CDR3 reads TGTGCCAGCAGAAACAGGGGGCGAATGAGAGCGGGAGTAGGGCAAGAGACCCAGTACTTC. Amino acids: CASRNRGRMRAGVGQETQYF.

This clone was observed once. J is TRBJ2-7 and V is TRBV10-3; 8 bases match TRBD1. With 9 bases clipped from V and 5 bases from J, the junction kept 9 bases outside the gene matches. The germline V gene encodes CDR1 ENHRY and CDR2 SYGVKD. This CDR3 is 13 amino acids long. Here the CDR3 reads CAIQKTGADEQYF. The CDR3, as DNA: TGTGCCATTCAAAAGACAGGGGCGGACGAGCAGTACTTC.

This clone has only a few counts. The V gene is TRBV2, the J gene TRBJ1-1; 9 positions match TRBD1. The length of the CDR3 is 13 residues. Germline V gene lookup returns CDR1 SNHLY and CDR2 FYNNEI. After removal of 8 bases from V and 1 base from J, the junction contained 2 bases not matched to a gene. The CDR3 bases are TGTGCCAGCTGGGGACAGGGGAACACTGAAGCTTTCTTT. This encodes CASWGQGNTEAFF.

V gene TRBV24-1 combines with J gene TRBJ2-1; a weak D match, TRBD1 (6 bases). V gave up 3 bases and J gave up 7 bases, with 15 bases separating them. Germline V CDR1 and CDR2: KGHDR, SFDVKD. The CDR3 has 15 residues. The CDR3 DNA reads TGTGCCACCAGTGATCCCCCCAGGGGTAATAATGAGCAGTTCTTC. This gives the protein CATSDPPRGNNEQFF.

The genes are TRBV5-5 and TRBJ1-1; D may be TRBD1 (5 bases). Germline CDR1 and CDR2: SGHKS and YYEKEE (reference sequence). V was pared by 3 bases and J by 1 base, with 7 bases between. The CDR3 covers 13 residues. The CDR3 region is CASSWGENTEAFF. Here the CDR3 DNA reads TGTGCCAGCAGCTGGGGGGAGAACACTGAAGCTTTCTTT.

V gene TRBV28 combines with J gene TRBJ1-1; D might be TRBD1 (6 bases). The germline V gene encodes CDR1 MDHEN and CDR2 SYDVKM. Trimming shortened V by 4 bases and J by 0 bases, and 18 bases separated the two germline ends. The CDR3 runs 17 residues. This CDR3 reads CASSSHGGGPMNTEAFF. DNA of the CDR3: TGTGCCAGCAGTTCCCACGGTGGGGGCCCAATGAACACTGAAGCTTTCTTT. Full variable domain (remainder filled in from reference TRBV28 and TRBJ1-1): DVKVTQSSRYLVKRTGEKVFLECVQDMDHENMFWYRQDPGLGLRLIYFSYDVKMKEKGDIPEGYSVSREKKERFSLILESASTNQTSMYLCASSSHGGGPMNTEAFFGQGTRLTVV.

The chain is built from TRBV11-1 and TRBJ1-2; no clear D gene. V gave up 1 base and J gave up 9 bases, with 15 bases separating them. The CDR3 contains 14 residues. CDR1 and CDR2 from the germline V gene are SGHAT and FQDESV (reference sequence). The DNA of the CDR3 is TGTGCCAGCAGCTTAGAAGGAGGCCTAGGGAGCTACACCTTC. Translation: CASSLEGGLGSYTF.

V is TRBV6-5 and J is TRBJ1-2; 7 bases map to TRBD1. CDR3 length: 13 amino acids. Germline V gene lookup returns CDR1 MNHEY and CDR2 SVGAGI. The junction had 4 bases not matched to a gene; V was cut back by 6 bases and J by 3 bases. CDR3 sequence (DNA): TGTGCCAGCAGGGGACAGCTGCACTATGGCTACACCTTC. Protein sequence: CASRGQLHYGYTF.

A single count supports this clone. The chain couples TRBV19 to TRBJ1-4; TRBD1 agrees at 9 bases. The CDR3 is made up of 16 amino acids. Trimming cost V 4 bases and J 8 bases; bases outside gene matches: 11. CDR1 and CDR2 from the germline V gene are LNHDA and SQIVND (reference sequence). CDR3 nucleotides: TGTGCCAGTAGTACCTCGGGGACAGGGATTTACGAAAAACTGTTTTTT. Its translation is CASSTSGTGIYEKLFF.

The chain uses TRBV7-9 and TRBJ2-7, with 8 bases aligning to TRBD1. The V and J ends lost 5 bases and 2 bases, in that order; junction bases with no gene match: 11. Germline V gene data show CDR1 as SEHNR and CDR2 as FQNEAQ (reference sequence). CDR3 length: 16 amino acids. CDR3 region: CASSLGQGRLPYEQYF. CDR3 sequence (DNA): TGTGCCAGCAGCCTAGGACAGGGCCGCCTCCCCTACGAGCAGTACTTC.

This rearrangement joins TRBV5-4 to TRBJ2-5, with D possibly being TRBD2 (5 bases). The CDR3 loop spans 19 amino acids. Trimming cost V 4 bases and J 4 bases, with 29 bases left between them. Germline CDR1 SGHNT, CDR2 YYREEE (reference sequence). DNA of the CDR3: TGTGCCAGCAGCACTCAATCCCTTCAGCGCTGGCGGGCCAGAGAGACCCAGTACTTC. Its protein product is CASSTQSLQRWRARETQYF.

The gene calls are TRBV19 and TRBJ2-3, with 8 bases matching TRBD2. V lost 4 bases to trimming and J lost 0 bases; unmatched junction nucleotides: 6. Germline assignment: CDR1 LNHDA and CDR2 SQIVND (reference sequence). The CDR3 is 16 residues long. The CDR3, as DNA: TGTGCCAGTAGTACGCGGAGCGGGGGTAGCACAGATACGCAGTATTTT. Translating it yields CASSTRSGGSTDTQYF.

J is TRBJ2-3 and V is TRBV28, with TRBD2 as a possible D gene (6 bases). The CDR3 has 14 residues. In germline, CDR1 is MDHEN, CDR2 SYDVKM. Trimming cost V 5 bases and J 7 bases, with 16 bases left between them. CDR3 sequence: CASSTTGLIYTQYF. The DNA of the CDR3 is TGTGCCAGCAGTACTACGGGACTCATATATACGCAGTATTTT.

V gene TRBV6-5 combines with J gene TRBJ2-1; 7 nucleotides agree with TRBD2. Germline V gene sequence: CDR1 MNHEY, CDR2 SVGAGI. This CDR3 has 15 residues. V shed 7 bases, J shed 5 bases, and the junction held 11 bases outside the gene matches. The CDR3 reads CASTPGGSMDNEQFF. The CDR3 DNA follows: TGTGCCAGCACTCCAGGCGGGAGTATGGACAATGAGCAGTTCTTC.